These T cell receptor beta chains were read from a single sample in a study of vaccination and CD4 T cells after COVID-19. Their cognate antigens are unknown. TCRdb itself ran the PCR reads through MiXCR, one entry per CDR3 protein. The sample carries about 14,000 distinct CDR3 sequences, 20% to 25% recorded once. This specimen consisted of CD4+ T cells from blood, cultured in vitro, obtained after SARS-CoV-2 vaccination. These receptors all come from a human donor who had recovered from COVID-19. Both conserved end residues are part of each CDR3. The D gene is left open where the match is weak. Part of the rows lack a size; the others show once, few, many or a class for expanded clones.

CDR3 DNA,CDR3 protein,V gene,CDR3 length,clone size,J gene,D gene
TGTGCCAGCAGCCCTCCGGGACAGGGCTACGAGCAGTACTTC,CASSPPGQGYEQYF,TRBV7-8,14,NA,TRBJ2-7,TRBD1
TGTGCTAGTCAGGGATTTGGCTACACCTTC,CASQGFGYTF,TRBV12-3/TRBV12-4,10,few,TRBJ1-2,NA
TGCAGTGCTCCCCCATGGGCGGGGACATACAATGAGCAGTTCTTC,CSAPPWAGTYNEQFF,TRBV20-1,15,NA,TRBJ2-1,NA
TGTGCCAGCAGTTTTACTAGGCGGCCACCCCAAGCGGGAGGACCTTCCTACGAGCAGTACTTC,CASSFTRRPPQAGGPSYEQYF,TRBV28,21,NA,TRBJ2-7,TRBD2
TGTGCCAGTAGTGCGCAACCCGAGACCCAGTACTTC,CASSAQPETQYF,TRBV19,12,few,TRBJ2-5,NA
TGTGCCAGCAGTTTATTAGGGGGGGAGACCCAGTACTTC,CASSLLGGETQYF,TRBV27,13,few,TRBJ2-5,NA
TGTGCCAGCAGCCGTACTAGCGGAGTGACGAACGAGCAGTACTTC,CASSRTSGVTNEQYF,TRBV9,15,NA,TRBJ2-7,TRBD2
TGTGCCAGCAGCCCCGCCGGTCGGTTAAGCTCCTACGAGCAGTACTTC,CASSPAGRLSSYEQYF,TRBV11-2,16,NA,TRBJ2-7,NA
TGTGCCAGTAGTATGGGCAGGGATGGGCAGCCCCAGCATTTT,CASSMGRDGQPQHF,TRBV19,14,NA,TRBJ1-5,NA
TGTGCCAGCAGCCTTGACTGGTACGAGCAGTACTTC,CASSLDWYEQYF,TRBV14,12,few,TRBJ2-7,NA
TGCAGTGCTAGAGGGGGGAGGGTTAATCAGCCCAAGCATTTT,CSARGGRVNQPKHF,TRBV20-1,14,NA,TRBJ1-5,NA
TGCGCCAGACGAGAGCGGGAACTACGCTACGAGCAGTACTTC,CARRERELRYEQYF,TRBV10-1,14,NA,TRBJ2-7,TRBD2
TGTGCCAGCAGTGAAGGGATAGCGGGAGTAAATGAGCAGTTCTTC,CASSEGIAGVNEQFF,TRBV6-1,15,few,TRBJ2-1,TRBD2
TGCAGTGCTAGCCGGGGGGCGCGGGGAAACACCATATATTTT,CSASRGARGNTIYF,TRBV20-1,14,few,TRBJ1-3,NA
TGCAGTGGGTTCCTTGGGGCGAGCTACGAGCAGTACTTC,CSGFLGASYEQYF,TRBV20-1,13,NA,TRBJ2-7,NA
TGTGCCAGCACCATACAGGGGAGTCAGCCCCAGCATTTT,CASTIQGSQPQHF,TRBV6-2/TRBV6-3,13,medium-sized,TRBJ1-5,TRBD1
TGTGCCAGCAGTTACTCGGCAGGATCTCACTACGAGCAGTACTTC,CASSYSAGSHYEQYF,TRBV6-5,15,NA,TRBJ2-7,NA
TGTGCCAGCAGCCCCGGTCGTACCTACGAGCAGTACTTC,CASSPGRTYEQYF,TRBV5-5,13,few,TRBJ2-7,NA
TGTGCCAGTACCTTATGGGGCGGCGCCTACAATGAGCAGTTCTTC,CASTLWGGAYNEQFF,TRBV19,15,NA,TRBJ2-1,NA
TGTGCCACCAAGATAGGTACAGGGATGTACGAGCAGTACTTC,CATKIGTGMYEQYF,TRBV19,14,NA,TRBJ2-7,NA
TGTGCCAGCAGTTTCCTAGACGGGTCCTACAATGAGCAGTTCTTC,CASSFLDGSYNEQFF,TRBV28,15,NA,TRBJ2-1,NA
TGCAGTGCTAGAGTCGCGGGCCAGACTGAAGCTTTCTTT,CSARVAGQTEAFF,TRBV20-1,13,few,TRBJ1-1,NA
TGTGCCAGCAGTTTCCTTGACAGGGGCTATGGCTACACCTTC,CASSFLDRGYGYTF,TRBV6-5,14,few,TRBJ1-2,TRBD1
TGTGCCAGCACCGACAGAGCGTCTGGCACAGATACGCAGTATTTT,CASTDRASGTDTQYF,TRBV6-1,15,NA,TRBJ2-3,NA
TGTGCCAGTAGTATAGGCCGATCTGGCTACGAGCAGTACTTC,CASSIGRSGYEQYF,TRBV19,14,few,TRBJ2-7,NA
TGTGCCAGCAGTTACCAGGGATTTCTCCAAGAGACCCAGTACTTC,CASSYQGFLQETQYF,TRBV6-2/TRBV6-3,15,NA,TRBJ2-5,NA
TGTGCCAGCAGCAGTGGCCGAGCAGATACGCAGTATTTT,CASSSGRADTQYF,TRBV7-8,13,few,TRBJ2-3,NA
TGTGCCAGCAGCTTAACTGAGGCCCAGCCCCAGCATTTT,CASSLTEAQPQHF,TRBV7-8,13,NA,TRBJ1-5,NA
TGTGCCAGTACCCAAGGGAGGGGGACGTACGAGCAGTACTTC,CASTQGRGTYEQYF,TRBV19,14,NA,TRBJ2-7,NA
TGTGCCAGCAGCGCCGACACCCAGAATGGGCCCCTCCACTTT,CASSADTQNGPLHF,TRBV2,14,NA,TRBJ1-6,NA
TGCGCCAGCAGTGAGACTAACAATCAGCCCCAGCATTTT,CASSETNNQPQHF,TRBV10-2,13,NA,TRBJ1-5,NA
TGTGCCAGCAGTTTTCGTCTACTAGCGGGAGGAGATACGCAGTATTTT,CASSFRLLAGGDTQYF,TRBV28,16,NA,TRBJ2-3,TRBD2
TGCGCCAGCAGCCAAGGTCAGACCCCTATCTATGGCTACACCTTC,CASSQGQTPIYGYTF,TRBV4-3,15,few,TRBJ1-2,NA
TGCGCCAGCAGCAGCTATGACAGGAATCAGCCCCAGCATTTT,CASSSYDRNQPQHF,TRBV5-1,14,NA,TRBJ1-5,NA
TGCAGCGTTGGGAAGGGGACCCAAGAGACCCAGTACTTC,CSVGKGTQETQYF,TRBV29-1,13,NA,TRBJ2-5,NA
TGTGCCAGCAGTTTGACCGGGCCTCAACACTACAATGAGCAGTTCTTC,CASSLTGPQHYNEQFF,TRBV28,16,NA,TRBJ2-1,NA
TGTGCCAGCAGTTACTCTTGGGGGACCACAGATACGCAGTATTTT,CASSYSWGTTDTQYF,TRBV6-5,15,NA,TRBJ2-3,NA
TGCAGCTTTCGGACTAGCGGGCCCTCGGGTGAGCAGTTCTTC,CSFRTSGPSGEQFF,TRBV29-1,14,NA,TRBJ2-1,TRBD2
TGCAGCGTTGCCCGGGCTCAACGAGCGGAAAAACTGTTTTTT,CSVARAQRAEKLFF,TRBV29-1,14,NA,TRBJ1-4,NA
TGTGCCAGCAGCCTTTCGGCGGCAGGCGGAGAGACCCAGTACTTC,CASSLSAAGGETQYF,TRBV7-2,15,NA,TRBJ2-5,NA
TGCAGTGCTAGAGGTCCGGGAGGCACTGAAGCTTTCTTT,CSARGPGGTEAFF,TRBV20-1,13,few,TRBJ1-1,NA
TGTGCCACCAGCAGAGATCTGGGGGGTTACACTGAAGCTTTCTTT,CATSRDLGGYTEAFF,TRBV15,15,NA,TRBJ1-1,NA
TGTGCCAGCAGTCCACGGAGTGGAGAGGGCATTCAGTACTTC,CASSPRSGEGIQYF,TRBV28,14,few,TRBJ2-4,NA
TGTGCCAGCAGCGAACGTGGGACCGCCGGGGAGCTGTTTTTT,CASSERGTAGELFF,TRBV6-1,14,NA,TRBJ2-2,NA
TGTGCCAGCAGTTTCGAAGTTTCGGAGCGAGACGAGACCCAGTACTTC,CASSFEVSERDETQYF,TRBV28,16,NA,TRBJ2-5,NA
TGTGCCAGCAGTTACCTCGTCGAGCAGTACTTC,CASSYLVEQYF,TRBV6-5,11,few,TRBJ2-7,NA
TGTGCCACCGCGACCCAAGCACACTCTGGGGCCAACGTCCTGACTTTC,CATATQAHSGANVLTF,TRBV19,16,NA,TRBJ2-6,NA
TGTGCCAGCAGCTTACAGGGGGGAGGGAATGAAAAACTGTTTTTT,CASSLQGGGNEKLFF,TRBV7-2,15,NA,TRBJ1-4,TRBD1
TGTGCCACACTCAGGGAGGGGAGCCTTGAGACCCAGTACTTC,CATLREGSLETQYF,TRBV15,14,NA,TRBJ2-5,TRBD2
TGTGCCACCAGTGATGCCCGACTAGCGGGAGGGTACAATGAGCAGTTCTTC,CATSDARLAGGYNEQFF,TRBV24-1,17,few,TRBJ2-1,TRBD2
TGTGCCAGCAGTCTTGATAACCCGGGACAGGTATTGCCCCTCCACTTT,CASSLDNPGQVLPLHF,TRBV6-1,16,NA,TRBJ1-6,TRBD1
TGTGCCAGCAGTTACTCACGGACAGCCGGGACTGAAGCTTTCTTT,CASSYSRTAGTEAFF,TRBV6-5,15,medium-sized,TRBJ1-1,NA
TGTGCCAGCAGCCGGACGAGGCAGTCCCACGAGCAGTACTTC,CASSRTRQSHEQYF,TRBV11-3,14,NA,TRBJ2-7,NA
TGTGCCAGCAGTTGGCACTCCCGGGCCCACACAGATACGCAGTATTTT,CASSWHSRAHTDTQYF,TRBV6-5,16,NA,TRBJ2-3,NA
TGTGCCAGCAGCTTAGGAAGGACTAGCGGGAGGGCAAGAAGGACAGATACGCAGTATTTT,CASSLGRTSGRARRTDTQYF,TRBV7-2,20,NA,TRBJ2-3,TRBD2
TGTGCCAGCAGCTTATGGCTAGCGGATAAAAACATTCAGTACTTC,CASSLWLADKNIQYF,TRBV7-9,15,NA,TRBJ2-4,TRBD2
TGTGCCAGCAGCTTACGGAGGGTATCCTCCTACAATGAGCAGTTCTTC,CASSLRRVSSYNEQFF,TRBV11-2,16,few,TRBJ2-1,NA
TGTGCCAGCAGTTTAGGGGCCTATACCCCTAATTGGGAGACCCAGTACTTC,CASSLGAYTPNWETQYF,TRBV12-3/TRBV12-4,17,NA,TRBJ2-5,NA
TGTGCTAGTGGTCGCACGACAGGGTCTGAGCAGTTCTTC,CASGRTTGSEQFF,TRBV12-5,13,once,TRBJ2-1,TRBD1
TGTGCCAGCAGTCGGAGAGGGATGAACACTGAAGCTTTCTTT,CASSRRGMNTEAFF,TRBV6-1,14,NA,TRBJ1-1,NA